The next 24 T cell receptor beta chains were all read from a single sample in a study of human T cells and chemical hapten exposure. In TCRdb, the RACE reads were re-called with MiXCR into one record per CDR3 protein. This table has 330,000 or so distinct CDR3 sequences, about 6.3% appearing once. As to time point: patch test 2, 6 weeks after DPC sensitization. The treatment was: therapeutic diphenylcyclopropenone sensitization with weekly scalp DPC. Sequenced material: whole blood, taken in connection with sensitization to the hapten diphenylcyclopropenone (DPC). The receptors stem from a woman between 18 and 30 years old with alopecia areata. Some clones in this sample may be carry-over from other donors' samples.

This clonotype appeared a few times. The chain is built from TRBV11-2 and TRBJ2-1, with 8 bases lining up with TRBD2. Trimming took 5 bases from V and 5 from J; bases not matched to a gene: 14. This CDR3 has 17 residues. CDR1 is SGHAT and CDR2 is FQNNGV in the germline V gene. DNA for the CDR3: TGTGCCAGCAGCCTTGGACGGGGGGGCACTGGGGACAATGAGCAGTTCTTC. This translates into CASSLGRGGTGDNEQFF.

Only a few counts were recorded for this clonotype. The chain uses TRBV28 and TRBJ2-1; 9 nucleotides match TRBD1. V lost 5 bases and J lost 4; bases outside the gene matches: 12. The CDR3 consists of 17 residues. Per the germline V gene, CDR1 is MDHEN and CDR2 is SYDVKM. In nucleotides, the CDR3 is TGTGCCAGCAGTGGCCGAACCGGGACAGGGAGATACAATGAGCAGTTCTTC. The encoded protein is CASSGRTGTGRYNEQFF.

The chain combines TRBV5-1 with TRBJ2-4; 8 bases are shared with TRBD1. This CDR3 is built from 14 residues. V dropped 4 bases and J dropped 6; count of bases not matched to a gene: 6. The germline V gene has CDR1 SGHRS and CDR2 YFSETQ. DNA for the CDR3: TGCGCCAGCAGCCTGGACAGGGCGAGAAACATTCAGTACTTC. Its translation: CASSLDRARNIQYF.

The chain uses TRBV10-3 and TRBJ1-5; D is possibly TRBD1 (6 bases). Germline V gives CDR1 ENHRY, CDR2 SYGVKD. V lost 4 bases to trimming and J lost 4 bases, with 11 bases between them. The CDR3 consists of 14 residues. CDR3 sequence: CAISGGQANQPQHF. The CDR3 nucleotides are TGTGCCATCAGTGGGGGACAAGCGAATCAGCCCCAGCATTTT.

This clonotype appeared many times. This chain connects TRBV4-3 to TRBJ1-2, with D perhaps TRBD1 (6 bases). Looked up from germline, CDR1 is LGHNA and CDR2 is YSLEER. The length of the CDR3 is 16 residues. V was cut by 5 bases and J by 8 bases, with 24 bases left in between. The CDR3 sequence: CASSSSESVRGRGYTF. CDR3 sequence (DNA): TGCGCCAGCAGCTCGAGTGAGTCAGTGAGGGGGAGAGGCTACACCTTC.

This clonotype was counted many times. The chain employs TRBV4-2 and TRBJ2-5; 15 positions agree with TRBD2. J lost 9 bases, V lost 0 bases, and 17 bases had no gene match. The germline gives CDR1 LGHNA, CDR2 YNFKEQ. This CDR3 comprises 20 residues. The CDR3 DNA reads TGTGCCAGCAGCCAAGATCTCCCGGGACTAGCGGGGGGCCGGTATCGGTCCCAGTACTTC. Its protein is CASSQDLPGLAGGRYRSQYF.

This clonotype was seen ten or more times. The chain links TRBV3-1 to TRBJ2-7; D uncertain. V shed 4 bases and J shed 6 bases, with 16 bases lying between them. Germline CDR1 LGHDT, CDR2 YNNKEL (reference sequence). The CDR3 spans 14 residues. CDR3 nucleotides: TGTGCCAGCAGCCCAGGCTCAAGTACCGGCGAGCAGTACTTC. Protein: CASSPGSSTGEQYF.

This clonotype was recorded many times. V is TRBV12-3 or TRBV12-4 and J is TRBJ2-1; possible D gene TRBD2, 6 bases. The CDR3 runs 14 residues. The V and J ends lost 7 bases and 0 bases respectively, with 10 bases between them. CDR3 coding DNA: TGTGCCAGCATTACCGGGAGCTCCTACAATGAGCAGTTCTTC. Translating it yields CASITGSSYNEQFF.

The rearrangement uses TRBV4-1 and TRBJ1-3; 8 bases are shared with TRBD1. The CDR3 extends over 15 amino acids. CDR1 is MGHRA and CDR2 is YSYEKL in the germline V gene. Trimming cost V 6 bases and J 4 bases; bases outside gene matches: 8. The CDR3 DNA reads TGCGCCAGCAGTACGACAGGGGCAGAAGGAAACACCATATATTTT. The encoded protein is CASSTTGAEGNTIYF.

This clonotype has a count of ten or more. The chain is built from TRBV28 and TRBJ2-3; D is unclear. There are 14 residues in the CDR3. V shed 1 base and J shed 6 bases, with 11 bases lying between them. CDR1 and CDR2 (germline): MDHEN, SYDVKM. As DNA, the CDR3 is TGTGCCAGCAGTTTATTGGTTCCCCGGGATACGCAGTATTTT. Its translation is CASSLLVPRDTQYF.

In its sample, this clonotype was seen a few times. The rearrangement uses TRBV5-1 and TRBJ2-7, with 7 bases matching TRBD1. Germline CDR1 is SGHRS and CDR2 is YFSETQ. The CDR3 is made up of 16 amino acids. The ends lost 2 bases at V and 0 bases at J; junction bases unmatched: 8. The CDR3 bases are TGCGCCAGCAGCTTAAACCCCGACAGGGCCTCCTACGAGCAGTACTTC. Residues: CASSLNPDRASYEQYF.

This clonotype has a handful of counts. The chain combines TRBV5-1 with TRBJ2-3; 9 bases align to TRBD2. Germline loops: CDR1 SGHRS, CDR2 YFSETQ. The CDR3 extends over 16 amino acids. The V and J ends lost 4 bases and 2 bases, in that order; junction bases with no gene match: 8. The CDR3 region has the DNA TGCGCCAGCAGCCCACCCCTAGCGGGGACCACAGATACGCAGTATTTT. Translated, it gives CASSPPLAGTTDTQYF.

This clonotype showed up just a few times. This chain links TRBV7-9 with TRBJ1-1; 7 bases are shared with TRBD1. The CDR3 spans 13 residues. Germline CDR1 SEHNR, CDR2 FQNEAQ (reference sequence). Unmatched junction bases numbered 7, after V lost 5 bases and J lost 7 bases. CDR3 bases: TGTGCCAGCAGCCCCACAGGGGAAATTGAAGCTTTCTTT. It yields the protein CASSPTGEIEAFF.

This clonotype was counted ten times or more. J is TRBJ1-1 and V is TRBV11-1; D might be TRBD1 (6 bases). CDR3 length: 16 residues. The germline CDR1 and CDR2 sequences are SGHAT and FQDESV (reference sequence). Between the trimmed V and J ends, which lost 5 bases and 6 bases, there was a span of 22 bases. The CDR3 region is CASSPKTRGGKAEAFF. In DNA form, the CDR3 reads TGTGCCAGCAGCCCAAAGACCCGAGGGGGGAAGGCTGAAGCTTTCTTT.

This clonotype came up many times. The chain couples TRBV7-6 to TRBJ2-3; 11 positions agree with TRBD2. V trimming: 4 bases; J trimming: 5 bases; junction bases outside the gene matches: 11. Looked up from germline, CDR1 is SGHVS and CDR2 is FNYEAQ. The CDR3 sequence is 17 residues long. In DNA form, the CDR3 reads TGTGCCAGCAGCTCGATAGCGGGGGGGTTTGAAAAAGATACGCAGTATTTT. This gives the protein CASSSIAGGFEKDTQYF.

The rearrangement uses TRBV12-3 or TRBV12-4 and TRBJ2-5; the D is unclear. V lost 4 bases and J 1 base, leaving 10 bases between the germline ends. The CDR3 runs to 14 residues. The DNA for the CDR3 is TGTGCCAGCAGTTCCTCGGACGGCCAAGAGACCCAGTACTTC. It encodes CASSSSDGQETQYF.

This clonotype was observed a few times. The chain carries TRBV20-1 and TRBJ2-6, with TRBD1 matching 10 bases. Germline V gives CDR1 DFQATT, CDR2 SNEGSKA (reference sequence). Trimming removed 1 base from V and 0 bases from J; junction bases left unmatched: 3. The CDR3 consists of 17 residues. CDR3: CSARGTGGNSGANVLTF. The CDR3, as DNA: TGCAGTGCTAGAGGGACAGGGGGGAACTCTGGGGCCAACGTCCTGACTTTC.

Many counts were recorded for this clonotype. This sequence joins TRBV27 and TRBJ1-5; maybe TRBD1 (6 bases). The CDR3 totals 15 residues. V was cut by 8 bases and J by 2 bases, with 16 bases left in between. The germline V gene has CDR1 MNHEY and CDR2 SMNVEV (reference sequence). The CDR3 DNA reads as TGTGCCAGCCAGAACCGGGGGGCAGGCAATCAGCCCCAGCATTTT. It translates to CASQNRGAGNQPQHF.

This clonotype turned up a few times. The rearrangement links TRBV11-3 to TRBJ2-7; 8 positions agree with TRBD2. V was clipped by 4 bases and J by 3 bases; unmatched bases: 2. The germline V gene encodes CDR1 SGHNT and CDR2 YENEEA. This CDR3 is built from 13 residues. The CDR3 protein is CASSSGGIYEQYF. DNA of the CDR3: TGTGCCAGCAGCTCGGGGGGGATCTACGAGCAGTACTTC.

The chain joins TRBV7-2 to TRBJ2-4; D is unclear. Germline CDR1 is SGHTA and CDR2 is FQGNSA. The CDR3 spans 14 residues. V gave up 1 base and J gave up 4 bases, with 8 bases separating them. This chain's CDR3 is CASSLGAGKNIQYF. CDR3 sequence (DNA): TGTGCCAGCAGCTTAGGGGCCGGAAAAAACATTCAGTACTTC.

A few counts support this clonotype. The chain employs TRBV20-1 and TRBJ2-3; D tentatively fits TRBD1 or TRBD2 (6 bases each). V shed 0 bases and J shed 4 bases, with 11 bases lying between them. The CDR3 is made up of 14 amino acids. Germline values: CDR1 DFQATT, CDR2 SNEGSKA (reference sequence). Here the CDR3 reads CSAREPGGADTQYF. The CDR3 nucleotides are TGCAGTGCTAGAGAACCCGGGGGCGCAGATACGCAGTATTTT.

This clonotype has a count of ten or more. V gene TRBV20-1 combines with J gene TRBJ1-5, with 7 bases aligning to TRBD1. Losses at the gene ends were 1 base for V and 4 bases for J; bases not matched to a gene: 4. The CDR3 has 14 amino acids. Germline V gene sequence: CDR1 DFQATT, CDR2 SNEGSKA (reference sequence). CDR3 nucleotide sequence: TGCAGTGCTAGAGGGGGGACAGTTAATCAGCCCCAGCATTTT. Its protein product is CSARGGTVNQPQHF.

This chain links TRBV6-5 with TRBJ2-1; D unresolved. The CDR3 sequence is 12 residues long. Germline CDR1 is MNHEY and CDR2 is SVGAGI. Trimming stripped 8 bases from V and 3 bases from J, with 8 bases between. CDR3 coding DNA: TGTGCCAGCGGTCGGAACTACAATGAGCAGTTCTTC. Its protein is CASGRNYNEQFF.

The rearrangement links TRBV18 to TRBJ1-2, with unresolved D. This CDR3 is built from 16 residues. Germline CDR1 KGHSH, CDR2 LQKENI. Trimming left V 2 bases short and J 0 bases short, with 13 bases between. The CDR3 nucleotides read TGTGCCAGCTCACCAAGTGCCGCAGGTCCTAACTATGGCTACACCTTC. Translated, it gives CASSPSAAGPNYGYTF.